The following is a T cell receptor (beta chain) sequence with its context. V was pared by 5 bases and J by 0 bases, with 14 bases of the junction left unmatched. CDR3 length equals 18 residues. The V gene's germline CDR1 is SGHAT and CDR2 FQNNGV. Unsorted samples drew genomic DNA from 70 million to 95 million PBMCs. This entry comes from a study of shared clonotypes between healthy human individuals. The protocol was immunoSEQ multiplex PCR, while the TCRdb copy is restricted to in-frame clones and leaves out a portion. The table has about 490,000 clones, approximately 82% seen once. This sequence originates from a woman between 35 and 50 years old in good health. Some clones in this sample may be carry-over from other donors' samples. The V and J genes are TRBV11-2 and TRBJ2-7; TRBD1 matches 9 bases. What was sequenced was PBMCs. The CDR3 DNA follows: TGTGCCAGCAGCCCGGTCAACAGGGGGCGCAGGACCTCCTACGAGCAGTACTTC. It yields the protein CASSPVNRGRRTSYEQYF.